Listed below are T cell receptor beta chains from one sample, sequenced in a study of beta chain features in type 1 diabetes. The repertoire was sequenced with immunoSEQ multiplex PCR; TCRdb's copy has only in-frame clones and lacks some. The table lists around 710,000 clones, roughly 12% of them singletons. Sequenced material: naive CD4+ T cells from blood. The origin of the receptors is a man aged 30 to 39 with type 1 diabetes. Both conserved end residues are part of each CDR3. A D gene is named only where the DNA matches it firmly. Size tells how often a clone was seen (once, few, many) or the class of an expanded clone, and some rows leave it out.

size: few; V: TRBV10-3; D: TRBD1; J: TRBJ1-1; DNA: TGTGCCATCAGTGAGTCGACTCGGACAGGTGAAGCTTTCTTT; CDR3: CAISESTRTGEAFF
size: -; V: TRBV5-1; D: -; J: TRBJ2-5; DNA: TGCGCCAGCAGCCTTGCGCTCCGAACCACAGAGACCCAGTACTTC; CDR3: CASSLALRTTETQYF
size: few; V: TRBV29-1; D: -; J: TRBJ2-7; DNA: TGCAGCGTTGGGGCGGTCCGCGCAGGGGAGCAGTACTTC; CDR3: CSVGAVRAGEQYF
size: few; V: TRBV2; D: -; J: TRBJ2-2; DNA: TGTGCCAGCAGTGAAAGGGGGAACACCGGGGAGCTGTTTTTT; CDR3: CASSERGNTGELFF
size: few; V: TRBV5-4; D: TRBD2; J: TRBJ2-3; DNA: TGTGCCAGCAGCTCGAAGACTAGCGGGGCAATCACAGATACGCAGTATTTT; CDR3: CASSSKTSGAITDTQYF
size: -; V: TRBV5-1; D: -; J: TRBJ1-5; DNA: TGCGCCAGCAGCTTGGTAGGTAATCAGCCCCAGCATTTT; CDR3: CASSLVGNQPQHF
size: -; V: TRBV7-2; D: -; J: TRBJ2-3; DNA: TGTGCCAGCAGCCCCGGAGGGCGCACAGATACGCAGTATTTT; CDR3: CASSPGGRTDTQYF
size: -; V: TRBV6-5; D: -; J: TRBJ1-2; DNA: TGTGCCAGCAGTTACTCGCGGCTCCTTGGCTACACCTTC; CDR3: CASSYSRLLGYTF
size: few; V: TRBV7-9; D: TRBD1; J: TRBJ2-5; DNA: TGTGCCAGCAGCTTAGCGACTTTATGGACAGGGGGACTCCAAGAGACCCAGTACTTC; CDR3: CASSLATLWTGGLQETQYF
size: few; V: TRBV7-3; D: TRBD1; J: TRBJ2-7; DNA: TGTGCCAGCAGCACCGGACAGGGGTCCCTCGAGCAGTACTTC; CDR3: CASSTGQGSLEQYF